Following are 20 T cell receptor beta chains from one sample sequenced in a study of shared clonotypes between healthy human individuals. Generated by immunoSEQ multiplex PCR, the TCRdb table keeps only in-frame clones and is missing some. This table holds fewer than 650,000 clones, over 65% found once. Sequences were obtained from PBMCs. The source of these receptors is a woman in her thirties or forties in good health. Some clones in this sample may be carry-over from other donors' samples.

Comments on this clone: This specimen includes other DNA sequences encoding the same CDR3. CDR3 DNA sequence: TGTGCCAGCAGCGTTTGGACAGGGGCGGAGGAGAAACTGTTTTTT. Translating it yields CASSVWTGAEEKLFF. The chain combines TRBV25-1 with TRBJ1-4; 9 bases agree with TRBD1. This CDR3 spans 15 amino acids. The germline V gene has CDR1 MGHDK and CDR2 SYGVNS. With 6 bases clipped from V and 11 bases from J, the junction kept 13 bases outside the gene matches.

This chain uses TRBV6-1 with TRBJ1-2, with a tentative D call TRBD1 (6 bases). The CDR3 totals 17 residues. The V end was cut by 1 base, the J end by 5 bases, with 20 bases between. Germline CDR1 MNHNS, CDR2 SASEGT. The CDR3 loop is CASSEDGGRQLPYGYTF. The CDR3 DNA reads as TGTGCCAGCAGTGAAGATGGGGGCAGACAGCTACCTTATGGCTACACCTTC.

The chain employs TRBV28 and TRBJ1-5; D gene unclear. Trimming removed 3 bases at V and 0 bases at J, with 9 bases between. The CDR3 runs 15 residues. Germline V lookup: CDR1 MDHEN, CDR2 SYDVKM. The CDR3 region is CASSFITSSNQPQHF. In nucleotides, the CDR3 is TGTGCCAGCAGTTTTATCACAAGTAGCAATCAGCCCCAGCATTTT.

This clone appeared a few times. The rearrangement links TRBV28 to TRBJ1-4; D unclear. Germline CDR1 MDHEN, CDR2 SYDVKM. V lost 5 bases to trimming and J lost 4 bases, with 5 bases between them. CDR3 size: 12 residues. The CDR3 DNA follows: TGTGCCAGCAGTCCTAGTAATGAAAAACTGTTTTTT. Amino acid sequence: CASSPSNEKLFF.

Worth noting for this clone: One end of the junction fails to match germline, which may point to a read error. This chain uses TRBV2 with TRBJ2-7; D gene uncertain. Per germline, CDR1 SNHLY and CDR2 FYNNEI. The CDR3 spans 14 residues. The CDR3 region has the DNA TGTGCCACCAAAGCAGGTGTTGACAACGGCCGTTTGCACTTC. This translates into CATKAGVDNGRLHF.

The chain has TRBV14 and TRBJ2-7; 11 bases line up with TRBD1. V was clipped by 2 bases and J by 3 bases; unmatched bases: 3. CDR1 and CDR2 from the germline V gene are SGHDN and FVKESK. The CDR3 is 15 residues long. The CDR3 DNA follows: TGTGCCAGCAGCCAAACCGGGACAGGGGGCTACGAGCAGTACTTC. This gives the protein CASSQTGTGGYEQYF.

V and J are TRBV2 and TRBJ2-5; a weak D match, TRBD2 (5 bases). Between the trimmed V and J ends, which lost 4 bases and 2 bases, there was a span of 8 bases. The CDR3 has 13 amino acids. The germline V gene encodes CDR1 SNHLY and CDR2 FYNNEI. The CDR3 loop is CASSGTRQETQYF. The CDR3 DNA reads TGTGCCAGCAGTGGTACTAGGCAAGAGACCCAGTACTTC.

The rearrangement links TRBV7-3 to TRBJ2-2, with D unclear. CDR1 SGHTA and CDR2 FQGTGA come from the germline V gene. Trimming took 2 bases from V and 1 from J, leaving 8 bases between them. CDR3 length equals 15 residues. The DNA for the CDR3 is TGTGCCAGCAGCTTATCGGCGGTGAACACCGGGGAGCTGTTTTTT. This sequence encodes CASSLSAVNTGELFF. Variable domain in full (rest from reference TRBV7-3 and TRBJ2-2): GAGVSQTPSNKVTEKGKYVELRCDPISGHTALYWYRQSLGQGPEFLIYFQGTGAADDSGLPNDRFFAVRPEGSVSTLKIQRTERGDSAVYLCASSLSAVNTGELFFGEGSRLTVL.

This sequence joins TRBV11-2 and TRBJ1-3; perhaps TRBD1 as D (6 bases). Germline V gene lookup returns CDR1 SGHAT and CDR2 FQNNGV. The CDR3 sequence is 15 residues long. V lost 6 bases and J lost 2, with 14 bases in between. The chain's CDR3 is CASRSKGEAGNTIYF. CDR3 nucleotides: TGTGCCAGCAGGTCCAAGGGGGAGGCTGGAAACACCATATATTTT.

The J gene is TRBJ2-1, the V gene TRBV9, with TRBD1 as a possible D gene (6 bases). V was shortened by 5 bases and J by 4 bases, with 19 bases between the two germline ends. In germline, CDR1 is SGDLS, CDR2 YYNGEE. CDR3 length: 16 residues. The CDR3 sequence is CASSHRDLGNYNEQFF. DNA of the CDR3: TGTGCCAGCAGTCACAGGGATTTGGGAAATTACAATGAGCAGTTCTTC.

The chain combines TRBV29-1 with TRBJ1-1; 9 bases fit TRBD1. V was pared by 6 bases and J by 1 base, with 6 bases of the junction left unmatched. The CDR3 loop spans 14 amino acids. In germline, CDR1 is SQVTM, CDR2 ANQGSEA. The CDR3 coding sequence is TGCAGCGTACTAGGGGGACAGGGGAACACTGAAGCTTTCTTT. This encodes CSVLGGQGNTEAFF.

Here the CDR3 DNA reads TGTGCCAGCAGTTCTCTAACTAGCTCCGGAAACATTCAGTACTTC. As protein: CASSSLTSSGNIQYF. This chain connects TRBV28 to TRBJ2-4; D perhaps matches TRBD2 (6 bases). The CDR3 contains 15 residues. The V gene lost 4 bases and the J gene lost 6 bases, with 16 bases spanning the gap. Germline CDR1 MDHEN, CDR2 SYDVKM. The entire variable domain, with the rest obtained from reference TRBV28 and TRBJ2-4, is as follows: DVKVTQSSRYLVKRTGEKVFLECVQDMDHENMFWYRQDPGLGLRLIYFSYDVKMKEKGDIPEGYSVSREKKERFSLILESASTNQTSMYLCASSSLTSSGNIQYFGAGTRLSVL.

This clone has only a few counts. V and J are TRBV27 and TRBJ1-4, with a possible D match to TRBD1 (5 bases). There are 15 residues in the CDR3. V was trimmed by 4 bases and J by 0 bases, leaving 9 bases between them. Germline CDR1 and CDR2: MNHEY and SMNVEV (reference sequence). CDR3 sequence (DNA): TGTGCCAGCAGTTCGGCGGGGGCAACTAATGAAAAACTGTTTTTT. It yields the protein CASSSAGATNEKLFF.

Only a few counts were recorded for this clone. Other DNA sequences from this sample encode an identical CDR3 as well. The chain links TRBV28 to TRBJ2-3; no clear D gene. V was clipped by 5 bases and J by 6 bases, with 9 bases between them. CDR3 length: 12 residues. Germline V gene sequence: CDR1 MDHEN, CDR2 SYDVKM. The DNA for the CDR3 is TGTGCCAGCAGTCTGGGGTCCGATACGCAGTATTTT. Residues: CASSLGSDTQYF.

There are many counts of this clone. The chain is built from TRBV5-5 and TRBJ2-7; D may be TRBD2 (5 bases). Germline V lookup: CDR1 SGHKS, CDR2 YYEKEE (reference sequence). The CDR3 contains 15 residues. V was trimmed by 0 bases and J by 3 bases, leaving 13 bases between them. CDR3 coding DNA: TGTGCCAGCAGCTTGGCCCTTCAACTAGGCTACGAGCAGTACTTC. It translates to CASSLALQLGYEQYF.

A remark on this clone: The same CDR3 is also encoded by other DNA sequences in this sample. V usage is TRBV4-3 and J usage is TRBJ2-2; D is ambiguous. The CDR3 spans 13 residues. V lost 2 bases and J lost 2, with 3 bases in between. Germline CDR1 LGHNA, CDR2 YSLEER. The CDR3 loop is CASSQRNTGELFF. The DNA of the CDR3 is TGCGCCAGCAGCCAACGTAACACCGGGGAGCTGTTTTTT.

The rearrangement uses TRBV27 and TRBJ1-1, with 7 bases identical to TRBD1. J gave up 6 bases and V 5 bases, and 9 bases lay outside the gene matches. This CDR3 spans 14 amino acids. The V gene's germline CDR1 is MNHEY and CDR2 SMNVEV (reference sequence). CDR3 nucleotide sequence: TGTGCCAGCAGTCTTGGATACAGGGGCTCTGAAGCTTTCTTT. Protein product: CASSLGYRGSEAFF.

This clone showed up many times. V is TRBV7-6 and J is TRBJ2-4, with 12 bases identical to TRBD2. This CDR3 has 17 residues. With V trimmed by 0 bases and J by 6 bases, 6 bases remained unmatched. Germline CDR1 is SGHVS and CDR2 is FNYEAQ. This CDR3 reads CASSLAPSGRGGNIQYF. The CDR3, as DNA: TGTGCCAGCAGCTTAGCCCCTAGCGGGAGGGGTGGAAACATTCAGTACTTC.

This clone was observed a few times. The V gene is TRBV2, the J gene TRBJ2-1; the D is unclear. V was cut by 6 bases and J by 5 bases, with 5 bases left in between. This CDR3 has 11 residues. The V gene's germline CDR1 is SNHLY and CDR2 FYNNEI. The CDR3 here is CASRENNEQFF. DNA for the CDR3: TGTGCCAGCAGAGAAAACAATGAGCAGTTCTTC.

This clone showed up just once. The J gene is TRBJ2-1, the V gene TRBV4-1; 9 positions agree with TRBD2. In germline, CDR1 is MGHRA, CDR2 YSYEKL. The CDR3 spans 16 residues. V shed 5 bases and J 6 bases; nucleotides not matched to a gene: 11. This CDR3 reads CASSAPGREGANEQFF. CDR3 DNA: TGCGCCAGCAGCGCCCCGGGGCGGGAGGGGGCCAATGAGCAGTTCTTC.